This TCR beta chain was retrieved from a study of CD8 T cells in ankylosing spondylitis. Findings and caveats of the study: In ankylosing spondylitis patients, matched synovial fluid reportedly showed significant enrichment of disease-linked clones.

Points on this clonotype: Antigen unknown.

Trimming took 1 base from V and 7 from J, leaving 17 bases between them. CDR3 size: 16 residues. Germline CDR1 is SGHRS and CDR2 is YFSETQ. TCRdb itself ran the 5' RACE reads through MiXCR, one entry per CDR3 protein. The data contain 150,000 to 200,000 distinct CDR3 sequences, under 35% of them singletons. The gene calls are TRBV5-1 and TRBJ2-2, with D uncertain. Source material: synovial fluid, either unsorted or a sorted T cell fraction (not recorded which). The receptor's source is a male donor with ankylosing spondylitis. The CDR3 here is CASSLSVPQKVGELFF. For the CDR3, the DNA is TGCGCCAGCAGCTTGTCGGTACCCCAAAAAGTCGGGGAGCTGTTTTTT.